Listed below are T cell receptor beta chains from one sample, sequenced in a study of T cell responses to AZD1222 COVID-19 vaccine. The protocol was immunoSEQ multiplex PCR, while the TCRdb copy is restricted to in-frame clones and leaves out a portion. The table has about 130,000 clones, 84% seen once. This specimen consisted of peripheral blood, obtained on day 0 of AZD1222 vaccination. The source of these receptors is an adult in good health. Each CDR3 is given with its conserved first and last residue. Fields, in order: J gene, V gene, D gene, clone size, CDR3 DNA, CDR3 protein. D genes are given only for firm matches. Clone sizes are given selectively: once, few, many, or a class where the clone is expanded.

>TRBJ1-2|TRBV9|.|.
TGTGCCAGCAGCGATACGGCCGACAGGTTGCCATATGGCTACACCTTC
CASSDTADRLPYGYTF
>TRBJ1-3|TRBV7-9|TRBD1|.
TGTGCCAGCAGCCACTCACAGGGGCCTGGAGGAAACACCATATATTTT
CASSHSQGPGGNTIYF
>TRBJ1-1|TRBV12-3/TRBV12-4|.|.
TGTGCCAGCAAGGGCAGGAACGATGCTTTCTTT
CASKGRNDAFF
>TRBJ1-1|TRBV27|.|.
TGTGCCAGCAGTACCATGTGGAACACTGAAGCTTTCTTT
CASSTMWNTEAFF
>TRBJ2-1|TRBV28|.|once
TGTGCCAGCACCAACGGCCCGGGTGGGTCCTACAATGAGCAGTTCTTC
CASTNGPGGSYNEQFF
>TRBJ1-1|TRBV19|.|.
TGTGCCAGTAGTATTACTCGGAACACTGAAGCTTTCTTT
CASSITRNTEAFF
>TRBJ2-7|TRBV27|.|.
TGTGCCAGCGGGATAAACTACGAGCAGTACTTC
CASGINYEQYF
>TRBJ1-1|TRBV12-3/TRBV12-4|.|.
TGTGCCAGCGGGGAAGCTTTCTTT
CASGEAFF
>TRBJ1-1|TRBV5-4|.|.
TGTGCCAGCAGCTTGAGGGGGACTGAAGCTTTCTTT
CASSLRGTEAFF
>TRBJ1-5|TRBV19|.|.
TGTGCCAGTAGTACCACATGGGGTGAAACTTATAGCAATCAGCCCCAGCATTTT
CASSTTWGETYSNQPQHF
>TRBJ1-4|TRBV7-9|.|once
TGTGCCAGCAGCTCCCAGGCAAATGAAAAACTGTTTTTT
CASSSQANEKLFF
>TRBJ2-3|TRBV19|.|.
TGTGCCAGTAGCTCCCGGGAGCCGGGGAGCACAGATACGCAGTATTTT
CASSSREPGSTDTQYF
>TRBJ2-2|TRBV11-1|.|.
TGTGCCAGCAGCTTAGCGTTCGGCAGGGCGAACACCGGGGAGCTGTTTTTT
CASSLAFGRANTGELFF
>TRBJ2-5|TRBV28|TRBD2|.
TGTGCCAGCAGGCGGGGGGGCCTAGCACAAGAGACCCAGTACTTC
CASRRGGLAQETQYF
>TRBJ1-5|TRBV6-6|TRBD1|.
TGTGCCAGCAGTTACACAGGGGCGAGTCAGCCCCAGCATTTT
CASSYTGASQPQHF
>TRBJ1-2|TRBV28|.|.
TGTGCCAGCAAGGGAACATACTATGGCTACACCTTC
CASKGTYYGYTF
>TRBJ2-7|TRBV4-2|TRBD1|once
TGTGCCAGCAGCCAAGGACAGGGGACCTACGAGCAGTACTTC
CASSQGQGTYEQYF
>TRBJ1-3|TRBV5-6|.|.
TGTGCCAGCAGCGGGGAGCGGGTGGACACCATATATTTT
CASSGERVDTIYF
>TRBJ1-1|TRBV19|.|.
TGTGCCAGTACTAATTGGAAGGGAGAAGCTTTCTTT
CASTNWKGEAFF
>TRBJ2-2|TRBV7-9|TRBD2|.
TGTGCCAGCAGCTTCCAAGGGAGGGCCGGCGCCGGGGAGCTGTTTTTT
CASSFQGRAGAGELFF
>TRBJ1-5|TRBV30|TRBD1|.
TGTGCCTGGAGGGACAGGGCGGGACAGCCCCAGCATTTT
CAWRDRAGQPQHF
>TRBJ2-1|TRBV27|.|.
TGTGCCAGCAGTTCCAACTCTAACAACAATGAGCAGTTCTTC
CASSSNSNNNEQFF
>TRBJ2-5|TRBV7-2|TRBD2|.
TGTGCCAGCAGCTTAGCGACTAGCGGGGGACAAGAGACCCAGTACTTC
CASSLATSGGQETQYF
>TRBJ1-5|TRBV28|TRBD1|.
TGTGCCAGCAGTTTTTTCGTCAGGGGGAGCAATCAGCCCCAGCATTTT
CASSFFVRGSNQPQHF
>TRBJ1-5|TRBV9|.|.
TGTGCCAGCAGCGACAGTGTAACTCAGCCCCAGCATTTT
CASSDSVTQPQHF
>TRBJ2-6|TRBV7-8|.|.
TGTGCCAGCAGCTTAGGGGGATTCGGGGCCAACGTCCTGACTTTC
CASSLGGFGANVLTF
>TRBJ2-3|TRBV11-2|TRBD1|.
TGTGCCAGCAGCTTAGACGGGACAGGGGTCCCAGATACGCAGTATTTT
CASSLDGTGVPDTQYF
>TRBJ2-2|TRBV5-4|TRBD1|.
TGTGCCAGCCGCCTAGGGACAGCAGGCGGGGAGCTGTTTTTT
CASRLGTAGGELFF
>TRBJ1-2|TRBV15|.|.
TGTGCCACCAGCAGAGACCTTGCATCTAACTATGGCTACACCTTC
CATSRDLASNYGYTF
>TRBJ1-1|TRBV18|.|.
TGTGCCAGCTCACCACGGGGGTCGGAGAACACTGAAGCTTTCTTT
CASSPRGSENTEAFF
>TRBJ2-1|TRBV5-8|.|.
TGTGCCAGCAGCCCCCGGGGCCAAGGGCCTGAGCAGTTCTTC
CASSPRGQGPEQFF